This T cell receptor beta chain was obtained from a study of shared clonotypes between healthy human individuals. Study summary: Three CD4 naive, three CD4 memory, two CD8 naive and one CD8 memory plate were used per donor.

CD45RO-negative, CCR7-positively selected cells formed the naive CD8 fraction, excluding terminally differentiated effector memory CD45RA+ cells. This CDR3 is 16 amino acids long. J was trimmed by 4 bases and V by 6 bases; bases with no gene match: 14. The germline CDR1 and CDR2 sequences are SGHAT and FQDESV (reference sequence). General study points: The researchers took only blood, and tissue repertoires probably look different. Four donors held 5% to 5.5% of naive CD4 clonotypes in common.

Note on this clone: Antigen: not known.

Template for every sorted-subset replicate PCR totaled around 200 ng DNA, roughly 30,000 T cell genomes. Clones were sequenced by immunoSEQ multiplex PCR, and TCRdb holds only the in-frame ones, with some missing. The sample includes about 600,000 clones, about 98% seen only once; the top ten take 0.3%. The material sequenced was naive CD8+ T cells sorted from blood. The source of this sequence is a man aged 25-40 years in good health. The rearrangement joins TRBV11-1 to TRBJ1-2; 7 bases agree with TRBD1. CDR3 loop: CASSHTGTEVFYGYTF. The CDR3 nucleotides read TGTGCCAGCAGTCATACCGGGACAGAAGTTTTCTATGGCTACACCTTC.